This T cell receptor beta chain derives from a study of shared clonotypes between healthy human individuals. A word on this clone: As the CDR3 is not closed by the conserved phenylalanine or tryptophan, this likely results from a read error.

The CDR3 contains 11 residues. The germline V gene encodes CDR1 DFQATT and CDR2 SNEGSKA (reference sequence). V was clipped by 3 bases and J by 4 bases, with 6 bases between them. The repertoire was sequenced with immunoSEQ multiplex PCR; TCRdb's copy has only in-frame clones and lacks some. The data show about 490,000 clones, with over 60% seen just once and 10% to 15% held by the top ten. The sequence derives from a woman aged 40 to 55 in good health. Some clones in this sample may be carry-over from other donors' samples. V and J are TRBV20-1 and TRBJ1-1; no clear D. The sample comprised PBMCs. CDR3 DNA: TGCAGTGCTAGGCCCCGCACTGAAGCTTTCCTT. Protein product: CSARPRTEAFL.